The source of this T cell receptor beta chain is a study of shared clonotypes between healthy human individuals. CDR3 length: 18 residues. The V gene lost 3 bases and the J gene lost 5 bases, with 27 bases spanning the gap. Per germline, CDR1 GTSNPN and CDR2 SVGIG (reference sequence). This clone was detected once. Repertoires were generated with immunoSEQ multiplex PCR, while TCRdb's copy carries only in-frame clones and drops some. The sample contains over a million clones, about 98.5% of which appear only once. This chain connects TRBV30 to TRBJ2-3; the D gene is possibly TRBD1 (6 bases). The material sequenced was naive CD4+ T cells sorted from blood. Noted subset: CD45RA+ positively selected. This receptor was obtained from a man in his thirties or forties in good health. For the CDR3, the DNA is TGTGCCTGGAGGGGCGCCAGGGGTCTAGCCCTGTTTGAAGATACGCAGTATTTT. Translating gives CAWRGARGLALFEDTQYF.